This TCR beta chain was profiled in a study of shared clonotypes between healthy human individuals. Sequenced by immunoSEQ multiplex PCR; TCRdb stores in-frame clones only, minus some. The sample holds about 2.4 million clones, over 85% seen once. The ends lost 10 bases at V and 0 bases at J; junction bases unmatched: 4. The CDR3 runs 14 residues. Germline-derived CDR1 and CDR2 are SNHLY and FYNNEI. Sequences were obtained from naive CD4+ T cells sorted from blood. Subset given: CD45RA+ positively selected. The V and J genes are TRBV2 and TRBJ1-3; 9 positions agree with TRBD1. The clonotype comes from a man between 18 and 29 years old in good health. CDR3 in amino acids: CATRDRVSGNTIYF. The CDR3 DNA follows: TGTGCCACCCGGGACAGGGTCTCTGGAAACACCATATATTTT.